This T cell receptor (beta chain) comes out of a study of blood T cell repertoires in COVID-19. Produced via immunoSEQ multiplex PCR; TCRdb's table is partial and in-frame only. In the table there are some 110,000 clones, 70% to 90% of which are singletons. Specimen: peripheral blood. This clonotype was obtained from a human donor in a cohort sampled during active COVID-19.

CDR3 DNA: TGTGCCAGCAGCCAAGACGACGAGCAGTACTTC. Protein sequence: CASSQDDEQYF. This chain joins TRBV3-1 (or the pseudogene TRBV3-2) and TRBJ2-7; D ambiguous. This CDR3 is built from 11 residues. V gave up 0 bases and J gave up 5 bases, with 2 bases separating them. Germline V gene sequence: CDR1 LGHDT, CDR2 YNNKEL (reference sequence).